Following are 14 T cell receptor beta chains from one sample sequenced in a study of beta chain features in type 1 diabetes. Isolated RNA was reverse transcribed in full, so expressed TCRB transcripts were sequenced. Generated by immunoSEQ multiplex PCR, the TCRdb table keeps only in-frame clones and is missing some. The top ten hold 0.44% of the sample, which has 300,000 to 350,000 clones, 7.5% to 9% seen once. Sequencing was done on a sample of central memory CD4+ T cells from blood. All receptors derive from a woman aged 18-29 years in good health.

V and J are TRBV5-1 and TRBJ2-3; 7 nucleotides agree with TRBD1. Per germline, CDR1 SGHRS and CDR2 YFSETQ. V was clipped by 2 bases and J by 2 bases; unmatched bases: 5. The CDR3 is 15 amino acids. The DNA for the CDR3 is TGCGCCAGCAGCTTCCGACAGGGCCCCACAGATACGCAGTATTTT. Its translation is CASSFRQGPTDTQYF.

This chain connects TRBV6-5 to TRBJ1-2, with no clear D. The CDR3 length is 15 residues. Germline lookup yields CDR1 MNHEY and CDR2 SVGAGI. V lost 3 bases, J lost 5 bases, and 16 bases lay in between. The CDR3 reads CASSYNSLQYYGYTF. The CDR3 DNA reads as TGTGCCAGCAGTTATAATTCACTCCAGTATTATGGCTACACCTTC.

This clone was seen a few times. The same CDR3 is also encoded by other DNA sequences in this sample. V is TRBV28 and J is TRBJ1-2; D is unresolved. CDR3 length: 11 residues. The germline CDR1 and CDR2 sequences are MDHEN and SYDVKM. V shed 8 bases and J shed 4 bases, with 8 bases lying between them. CDR3 protein: CASRAPYGYTF. The CDR3 coding sequence is TGTGCCAGCCGGGCCCCCTATGGCTACACCTTC.

J is TRBJ2-3 and V is TRBV6-5; 7 positions match TRBD2. V dropped 5 bases and J dropped 0; count of bases not matched to a gene: 5. The CDR3 has 15 residues. Germline values: CDR1 MNHEY, CDR2 SVGAGI. CDR3 DNA sequence: TGTGCCAGCAGTAAAGGACTAGACAGCACAGATACGCAGTATTTT. This translates into CASSKGLDSTDTQYF.

This clone has a handful of counts. The chain recombines TRBV6-6 with TRBJ2-5; 12 bases are shared with TRBD2. Germline V CDR1 and CDR2: MNHNY, SVGAGI (reference sequence). Trimming at V came to 5 bases and at J to 9 bases, leaving 4 bases not matched to a gene. The CDR3 is made up of 13 amino acids. CDR3 amino acids: CASSTSGRTPQYF. The CDR3 nucleotides are TGTGCCAGCAGTACTAGCGGGAGGACTCCCCAGTACTTC.

V is TRBV18 and J is TRBJ2-1, with D perhaps matching TRBD1 or TRBD2 (5 bases each). V lost 3 bases and J 2 bases, leaving 14 bases between the germline ends. The CDR3 length is 16 residues. Germline loops: CDR1 KGHSH, CDR2 LQKENI. CDR3 protein: CASSPTGTVAYNEQFF. As DNA, the CDR3 is TGTGCCAGCTCACCTACCGGGACGGTGGCCTACAATGAGCAGTTCTTC.

This clone was seen a handful of times. This chain links TRBV5-1 with TRBJ2-3, with D perhaps TRBD2 (5 bases). V lost 7 bases and J 0 bases, leaving 9 bases between the germline ends. Germline loops: CDR1 SGHRS, CDR2 YFSETQ. The CDR3 is 13 amino acids. The CDR3 protein is CASRASSTDTQYF. The CDR3 DNA sequence: TGCGCCAGCCGAGCTAGCAGCACAGATACGCAGTATTTT.

The J gene is TRBJ2-1, the V gene TRBV25-1, with D perhaps being TRBD1 or TRBD2 (5 bases each). Germline V gene sequence: CDR1 MGHDK, CDR2 SYGVNS. This CDR3 has 14 residues. V dropped 5 bases and J dropped 5 bases, with 13 bases sitting between them. The CDR3 protein is CASSSGTRDNEQFF. CDR3 bases: TGTGCCAGCAGTTCCGGGACCAGGGACAATGAGCAGTTCTTC. Full variable domain (outside the CDR3, taken from reference TRBV25-1 and TRBJ2-1): EADIYQTPRYLVIGTGKKITLECSQTMGHDKMYWYQQDPGMELHLIHYSYGVNSTEKGDLSSESTVSRIRTEHFPLTLESARPSHTSQYLCASSSGTRDNEQFFGPGTRLTVL.

In its sample, this clone was seen a few times. The chain links TRBV2 to TRBJ2-7, with TRBD1 identical over 8 bases. Germline loops: CDR1 SNHLY, CDR2 FYNNEI. Germline trimming cut 7 bases from V and 2 bases from J; bases unmatched to any gene: 7. The CDR3 consists of 14 residues. The CDR3 DNA is TGTGCCAGCAAAAGGACAGGGACGACCTACGAGCAGTACTTC. Amino acid sequence: CASKRTGTTYEQYF.

This clone was counted a few times. The V gene is TRBV5-1, the J gene TRBJ1-5, with 9 bases aligning to TRBD1. V was pared by 4 bases and J by 6 bases, with 8 bases of the junction left unmatched. The CDR3 contains 15 residues. Germline V CDR1 and CDR2: SGHRS, YFSETQ. The CDR3 bases are TGCGCCAGCAGCACCGGGACAGGGCTAGGTCAGCCCCAGCATTTT. The encoded protein is CASSTGTGLGQPQHF.

This clone was counted a few times. V gene TRBV7-2 combines with J gene TRBJ2-5; the D gene is possibly TRBD1 (7 bases). The CDR3 spans 14 residues. CDR1 SGHTA and CDR2 FQGNSA come from the germline V gene. V lost 5 bases to trimming and J lost 5 bases, with 15 bases between them. CDR3 protein: CASSPGQTRETQYF. DNA of the CDR3: TGTGCCAGCAGCCCGGGACAGACTAGGGAGACCCAGTACTTC.

This chain joins TRBV28 and TRBJ1-4; possible D gene TRBD1, 5 bases. CDR1 is MDHEN and CDR2 is SYDVKM in the germline V gene. This CDR3 is 14 amino acids long. V lost 6 bases to trimming and J lost 12 bases, with 20 bases between them. CDR3 in DNA: TGTGCCAGCAGCACCCGCGGGGGGGTGGGGGAACTGTTTTTT. Its protein product is CASSTRGGVGELFF.

The chain is built from TRBV7-9 and TRBJ2-3, with D hard to call. Between the trimmed V and J ends, which lost 2 bases and 4 bases, there was a span of 10 bases. This CDR3 has 14 amino acids. The germline V gene encodes CDR1 SEHNR and CDR2 FQNEAQ (reference sequence). The CDR3 region has the DNA TGTGCCAGCAGCTTACGGATGCAATCAGATACGCAGTATTTT. Amino acids: CASSLRMQSDTQYF.

This clone was counted between two and nine times. The chain links TRBV9 to TRBJ2-7, with 10 nucleotides matching TRBD2. Germline loops: CDR1 SGDLS, CDR2 YYNGEE. CDR3 size: 14 residues. The junction had 1 base not matched to a gene; V was cut back by 2 bases and J by 2 bases. The CDR3 bases are TGTGCCAGCAGCGTGAGCGGGAGGGCCTACGAGCAGTACTTC. Translation gives CASSVSGRAYEQYF.